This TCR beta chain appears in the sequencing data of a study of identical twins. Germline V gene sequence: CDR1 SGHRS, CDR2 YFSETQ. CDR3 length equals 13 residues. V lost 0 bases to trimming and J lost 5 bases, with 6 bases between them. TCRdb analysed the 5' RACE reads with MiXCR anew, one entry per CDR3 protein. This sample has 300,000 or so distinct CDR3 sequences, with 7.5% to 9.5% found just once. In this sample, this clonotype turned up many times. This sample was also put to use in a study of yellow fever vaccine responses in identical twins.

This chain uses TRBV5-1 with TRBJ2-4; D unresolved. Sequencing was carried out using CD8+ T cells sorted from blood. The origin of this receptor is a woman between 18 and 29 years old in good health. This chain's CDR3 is CASSLEAENIQYF. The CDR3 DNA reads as TGCGCCAGCAGCTTGGAGGCCGAAAACATTCAGTACTTC.